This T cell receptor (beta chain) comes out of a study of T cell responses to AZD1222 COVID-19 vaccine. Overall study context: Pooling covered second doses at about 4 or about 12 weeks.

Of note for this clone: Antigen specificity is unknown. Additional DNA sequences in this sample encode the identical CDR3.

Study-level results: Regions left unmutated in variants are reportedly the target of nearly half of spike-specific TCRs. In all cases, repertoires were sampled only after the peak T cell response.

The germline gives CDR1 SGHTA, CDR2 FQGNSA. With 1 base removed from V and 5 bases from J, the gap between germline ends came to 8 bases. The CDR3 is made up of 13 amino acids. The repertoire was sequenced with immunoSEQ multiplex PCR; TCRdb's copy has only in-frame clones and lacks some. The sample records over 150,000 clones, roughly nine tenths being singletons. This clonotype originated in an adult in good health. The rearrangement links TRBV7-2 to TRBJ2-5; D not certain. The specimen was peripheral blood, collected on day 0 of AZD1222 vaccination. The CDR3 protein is CASSLGVRETQYF. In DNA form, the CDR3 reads TGTGCCAGCAGCTTAGGCGTTCGGGAGACCCAGTACTTC.